The 17 T cell receptor beta chains reported below all come from one sample, sequenced in a study of CD8+CD57+ T cells in acquired aplastic anemia. Genomic DNA, serving as template, underwent TCR beta VDJ and CDR3 profiling. One entry per CDR3 protein results from TCRdb running MiXCR on the reads. The table lists over 250,000 distinct CDR3 sequences, about 50% of them singletons. It was patients with CD8+CD57+ cell expansion by flow cytometry who were chosen for sequencing. Source material: sorted CD4+, CD8+, or CD8+CD57+ T cells (not recorded which) from PBMCs. These TCRs come from a human donor with aplastic anemia.

V and J are TRBV20-1 and TRBJ2-1; 7 positions match TRBD2. The CDR3 runs 14 residues. Germline CDR1 reads DFQATT; CDR2 reads SNEGSKA (reference sequence). The V and J ends lost 6 bases and 7 bases, in that order; junction bases with no gene match: 12. The CDR3 region has the DNA TGCAGTGCCAATCCGGGGCGGGGGTTAAATGAGCAGTTCTTC. Protein: CSANPGRGLNEQFF.

This clonotype was detected only once. This sequence joins TRBV19 and TRBJ2-1, with TRBD2 identical over 11 bases. The J segment lost 6 bases and the V segment lost 4 bases, leaving 11 bases of the junction unmatched. Looked up from germline, CDR1 is LNHDA and CDR2 is SQIVND (reference sequence). The CDR3 loop spans 17 amino acids. The CDR3 bases are TGTGCCAGTAGTAGGGTAGCGGGGGGGCCTCGGGGCAATGAGCAGTTCTTC. This translates into CASSRVAGGPRGNEQFF.

The chain carries TRBV9 and TRBJ1-3, with D unresolved. This CDR3 region has 15 residues. The ends were cut back, 4 bases at V and 0 bases at J, with 11 bases in the middle. From germline, CDR1 is SGDLS and CDR2 YYNGEE. The CDR3 nucleotides read TGTGCCAGCAGCAGCCGGGGTCTCTCTGGAAACACCATATATTTT. Translation: CASSSRGLSGNTIYF.

This clonotype was seen many times. The J gene is TRBJ2-1, the V gene TRBV7-8, with TRBD2 identical over 11 bases. The CDR3 is made up of 21 amino acids. Germline V lookup: CDR1 SGHVS, CDR2 FQNEAQ. After removal of 0 bases from V and 0 bases from J, the junction contained 13 bases not matched to a gene. CDR3 sequence: CASSLARVSGLAVSSYNEQFF. The CDR3 coding sequence is TGTGCCAGCAGCTTAGCTAGAGTTTCGGGACTAGCGGTAAGCTCCTACAATGAGCAGTTCTTC.

CDR3: CSARDTLSYEQYF. As DNA, the CDR3 is TGCAGTGCTAGGGACACCTTATCCTACGAGCAGTACTTC. The chain combines TRBV20-1 with TRBJ2-7, with D perhaps matching TRBD1 (5 bases). Germline V gene data show CDR1 as DFQATT and CDR2 as SNEGSKA (reference sequence). The V end lost 3 bases, the J end lost 1 base, and 10 bases lay between the germline ends. This CDR3 has 13 amino acids.

The chain couples TRBV7-3 to TRBJ1-6; possibly TRBD1 for D (6 bases). The V end was cut by 5 bases, the J end by 5 bases, with 13 bases between. The CDR3 runs 15 residues. Germline values: CDR1 SGHTA, CDR2 FQGTGA. The CDR3: CASSVSPGDNSPLHF. Written as DNA, the CDR3 is TGTGCCAGCAGCGTATCGCCAGGGGATAATTCACCCCTCCACTTT.

The chain is built from TRBV2 and TRBJ2-7; TRBD2 aligns across 13 bases. J gave up 2 bases and V 11 bases, and 3 bases lay outside the gene matches. This CDR3 contains 13 residues. Per germline, CDR1 SNHLY and CDR2 FYNNEI. The DNA of the CDR3 is TGTGCCGGGGGGACTAGCGGGACCTACGAGCAGTACTTC. Its translation: CAGGTSGTYEQYF.

The chain carries TRBV7-8 and TRBJ2-2, with D perhaps matching TRBD1 (6 bases). The V gene's germline CDR1 is SGHVS and CDR2 FQNEAQ. Deletions cut 5 bases from V and 4 bases from J, with 14 bases between. The CDR3 has 15 amino acids. The CDR3 DNA reads as TGTGCCAGCAGCCTCCGGGACACGTTCACCGGGGAGCTGTTTTTT. The encoded protein is CASSLRDTFTGELFF.

The J gene is TRBJ2-3, the V gene TRBV5-4; tentatively, D is TRBD1 (6 bases). CDR1 and CDR2 (germline): SGHNT, YYREEE (reference sequence). Trimming cost V 0 bases and J 4 bases, with 9 bases left between them. This CDR3 spans 14 amino acids. CDR3 loop: CASSLETGSDTQYF. CDR3 nucleotides: TGTGCCAGCAGCTTGGAAACAGGGTCAGATACGCAGTATTTT.

Many counts were recorded for this clonotype. The V and J genes are TRBV5-8 and TRBJ1-3; D not certain. Trimming stripped 0 bases from V and 0 bases from J, with 7 bases between. The CDR3 consists of 15 residues. Germline V lookup: CDR1 SGHTS, CDR2 YDEGEE. This chain's CDR3 is CASSLAAGSGNTIYF. The CDR3 DNA sequence: TGTGCCAGCAGCTTGGCGGCAGGCTCTGGAAACACCATATATTTT.

This clonotype was seen at least ten times. The chain uses TRBV18 and TRBJ2-7, with TRBD1 matching over 9 bases. Trimming removed 4 bases from V and 6 bases from J; junction bases left unmatched: 10. CDR3 length: 15 residues. CDR1 is KGHSH and CDR2 is LQKENI in the germline V gene. The CDR3 sequence is CASSRGTGSAGEQYF. CDR3 in DNA: TGTGCCAGCTCACGGGGGACAGGGAGCGCGGGCGAGCAGTACTTC.

V and J are TRBV2 and TRBJ1-6; tentatively, D is TRBD1 (5 bases). Germline CDR1 reads SNHLY; CDR2 reads FYNNEI. The CDR3 consists of 13 residues. V lost 8 bases to trimming and J lost 10 bases, with 15 bases between them. CDR3 nucleotide sequence: TGTGCCAGCGACATCCGCGACAGCTCACCCCTCCACTTT. Its protein is CASDIRDSSPLHF. Full variable domain (missing parts from reference TRBV2 and TRBJ1-6): EPEVTQTPSHQVTQMGQEVILRCVPISNHLYFYWYRQILGQKVEFLVSFYNNEISEKSEIFDDQFSVERPDGSNFTLKIRSTKLEDSAMYFCASDIRDSSPLHFGNGTRLTVT.

The CDR3 DNA reads as TGTGCCAGCAGTTTAGGTTTCAGGGGGCGAGAGCAGTACTTC. Its protein product is CASSLGFRGREQYF. V and J are TRBV12-3 or TRBV12-4 and TRBJ2-7; TRBD1 matches 8 bases. Trimming removed 1 base from V and 7 bases from J; junction bases left unmatched: 6. The CDR3 contains 14 residues.

This chain joins TRBV14 and TRBJ2-7; 13 bases align to TRBD2. The CDR3 extends over 19 amino acids. Trimming removed 0 bases from V and 6 bases from J; junction bases left unmatched: 14. Germline assignment: CDR1 SGHDN and CDR2 FVKESK. The CDR3 DNA sequence: TGTGCCAGCAGCCAAGATTACGCTGGGACTAGCGGGAAGACGAGCGAGCAGTACTTC. Translation gives CASSQDYAGTSGKTSEQYF.

The sample holds a few counts of this clonotype. The rearrangement uses TRBV18 and TRBJ2-2; 9 bases line up with TRBD2. Germline V gene data show CDR1 as KGHSH and CDR2 as LQKENI. CDR3 length: 17 residues. The V gene end was trimmed by 5 bases and the J gene end by 0 bases; junction bases not matched to a gene: 7. This CDR3 is CASSSNSGGTNTGELFF. DNA for the CDR3: TGTGCCAGCTCATCCAATAGCGGGGGTACGAACACCGGGGAGCTGTTTTTT.

In regard to this clonotype: The junction departs from the called germline gene at one end, perhaps through a read error. The V call is TRBV14, the J call TRBJ2-5; 9 nucleotides match TRBD1. This CDR3 is built from 14 residues. The germline V gene encodes CDR1 SGHDN and CDR2 FVKESK. The CDR3 region is CASSGGTGQETQYF. The CDR3 nucleotides read TGCGCCAGCAGTGGAGGGACAGGGCAAGAGACCCAGTACTTC.

At least ten counts were recorded for this clonotype. This sequence joins TRBV2 and TRBJ2-7; D unresolved. This CDR3 has 16 amino acids. CDR1 is SNHLY and CDR2 is FYNNEI in the germline V gene. V lost 6 bases to trimming and J lost 2 bases, with 20 bases between them. CDR3 in DNA: TGTGCCAGCAGGCCCCCGGCGGCAGGAGAAGCCTACGAGCAGTACTTC. Translated, it gives CASRPPAAGEAYEQYF.